The 10 T cell receptor beta chains below all came from one sample that was sequenced in a study of blood T cell repertoires in COVID-19. Here immunoSEQ multiplex PCR was the method, and the copy in TCRdb shows in-frame clones only, minus some. The sample lists fewer than 350,000 clones, over 75% seen once, with 6.5% to 9.5% in the top ten. Sequenced sample: peripheral blood. These receptors originate from a woman aged 45-59 years who had recovered from COVID-19.

This clone appeared a few times. The rearrangement joins TRBV5-4 to TRBJ2-1; 8 nucleotides agree with TRBD1. The V gene's germline CDR1 is SGHNT and CDR2 YYREEE (reference sequence). This CDR3 contains 16 residues. The V gene end was trimmed by 0 bases and the J gene end by 5 bases; junction bases not matched to a gene: 7. CDR3 in DNA: TGTGCCAGCAGCTTGGCGCTCGTCAGGGGGCACAATGAGCAGTTCTTC. This gives the protein CASSLALVRGHNEQFF.

In DNA form, the CDR3 reads TGTGCCAGCAGTGAGCCTGCGCAGGGAGGACCCCAGCATTTT. It translates to CASSEPAQGGPQHF. The V call is TRBV6-1, the J call TRBJ1-5; weak D call: TRBD1 (5 bases). The CDR3 runs to 14 residues. V shed 3 bases and J shed 10 bases, with 16 bases lying between them. Germline CDR1 and CDR2: MNHNS and SASEGT.

The rearrangement joins TRBV18 to TRBJ1-1; TRBD1 matches 8 bases. Losses at the gene ends were 3 bases for V and 3 bases for J; bases not matched to a gene: 3. Germline CDR1 is KGHSH and CDR2 is LQKENI. There are 14 residues in the CDR3. Here the CDR3 reads CASSPGTGYTEAFF. In nucleotides, the CDR3 is TGTGCCAGCTCACCCGGGACAGGCTACACTGAAGCTTTCTTT.

This chain connects TRBV19 to TRBJ2-7; 8 bases are a match to TRBD1. Unmatched junction bases numbered 5, after V lost 1 base and J lost 3 bases. The CDR3 sequence is 15 residues long. The germline gives CDR1 LNHDA, CDR2 SQIVND (reference sequence). The CDR3 sequence: CASSIGQGANYEQYF. CDR3 DNA sequence: TGTGCCAGTAGTATAGGTCAGGGGGCCAACTACGAGCAGTACTTC.

The V gene is TRBV9, the J gene TRBJ2-2; TRBD2 agrees at 7 bases. The CDR3 consists of 17 residues. Germline V gene sequence: CDR1 SGDLS, CDR2 YYNGEE. V lost 4 bases and J lost 3; bases outside the gene matches: 12. CDR3 residues: CASSTTPGGWDTGELFF. The CDR3 nucleotides are TGTGCCAGCAGCACGACCCCCGGGGGGTGGGACACCGGGGAGCTGTTTTTT.

The table lists this clone with a count of one. The chain couples TRBV30 to TRBJ1-2; 12 positions agree with TRBD1. The CDR3 sequence is 14 residues long. The V and J ends lost 0 bases and 14 bases, in that order; junction bases with no gene match: 10. Per germline, CDR1 GTSNPN and CDR2 SVGIG (reference sequence). The CDR3 region has the DNA TGTGCCTGGAGTGTAACCGGGACAGGGGGCCCCTGGACCTTC. It is translated as CAWSVTGTGGPWTF.

The DNA for the CDR3 is TGTGCCAGCACCCGAGGGAGAAACACCATATATTTT. This gives the protein CASTRGRNTIYF. V is TRBV6-4 and J is TRBJ1-3; D is unresolved. Germline lookup yields CDR1 MRHNA and CDR2 SNTAGT. V was cut by 7 bases and J by 5 bases, with 9 bases left in between. The CDR3 spans 12 residues.

The chain combines TRBV28 with TRBJ1-4; no definite D call. Germline V gives CDR1 MDHEN, CDR2 SYDVKM. The CDR3 runs to 14 residues. Trimming cost V 3 bases and J 4 bases, with 9 bases left between them. Here the CDR3 DNA reads TGTGCCAGCAGTTTCAGGCGGGTTAATGAAAAACTGTTTTTT. Translated, it gives CASSFRRVNEKLFF.

The chain combines TRBV7-2 with TRBJ1-1, with unresolved D. CDR3 length: 17 amino acids. Between the trimmed V and J ends, which lost 5 bases and 0 bases, there was a span of 19 bases. Germline V gives CDR1 SGHTA, CDR2 FQGNSA. For the CDR3, the DNA is TGTGCCAGCAGCCCGTCTCCCCTGGGAGGAGTGAACACTGAAGCTTTCTTT. Translation gives CASSPSPLGGVNTEAFF.

This chain joins TRBV27 and TRBJ2-1; TRBD1 is a possible D gene (6 bases). The CDR3 has 15 residues. The V gene's germline CDR1 is MNHEY and CDR2 SMNVEV (reference sequence). V lost 6 bases, J lost 5 bases, and 17 bases lay in between. The CDR3 sequence is CASSQTGRIHNEQFF. As DNA, the CDR3 is TGTGCCAGCAGCCAAACAGGGAGAATTCACAATGAGCAGTTCTTC.